This TCR beta chain originates from a study of CD8 T cells in ankylosing spondylitis. Study-wide results and limits: Some motif variants had been reported before (in reactive arthritis synovial fluid and blood).

The CDR3 is 15 amino acids. Trimming took 4 bases from V and 5 from J; bases not matched to a gene: 5. MiXCR, applied by TCRdb to the 5' RACE reads, yields one record per CDR3 protein. The sample carries nearly 350,000 distinct CDR3 sequences, 14% to 15% recorded once. Comment on this clonotype: Its antigen is not known.

The receptor's source is a male donor with ankylosing spondylitis or in good health (not recorded which). The specimen was blood, either unsorted or a sorted T cell fraction (not recorded which). This chain connects TRBV12-3 or TRBV12-4 to TRBJ2-5, with 12 bases that match TRBD2. The CDR3 nucleotides read TGTGCCAGCAGTTCCCTAGCGGGAGGGCCGGAGACCCAGTACTTC. It is translated as CASSSLAGGPETQYF.